Listed below are T cell receptor beta chains from one sample, sequenced in a study of CD8+ T cells in alopecia areata. The data were produced by immunoSEQ multiplex PCR, yet TCRdb's version contains in-frame clones alone and is incomplete. The sample carries some 180,000 clones, over 55% recorded once. The input for sequencing was CD4+ T cells sorted from blood, taken at week 0. All receptors come from a human donor with alopecia areata. The CDR3 runs from the conserved cysteine through the conserved F or W. A D gene is named only where the DNA matches it firmly. Not every row has a clone size; where given, it reads once, few, many or a size class.

v_call	clone_size	j_call	d_call	cdr3_aa	cdr3_nt
TRBV9	-	TRBJ1-4	TRBD1	CASSSPGQGVGEKLFF	TGTGCCAGCAGCTCCCCCGGACAGGGGGTCGGAGAAAAACTGTTTTTT
TRBV11-2	-	TRBJ2-5	TRBD1	CASSFPGQGGETQYF	TGTGCCAGCAGCTTCCCCGGACAGGGGGGCGAGACCCAGTACTTC
TRBV5-6	-	TRBJ1-1	-	CASSYDTNTEAFF	TGTGCCAGCAGCTACGACACGAACACTGAAGCTTTCTTT
TRBV4-3	-	TRBJ1-1	-	CASSPNKNTEAFF	TGCGCCAGCAGCCCAAACAAGAACACTGAAGCTTTCTTT
TRBV2	-	TRBJ1-1	TRBD1	CASTQQGNGGEAFF	TGTGCCAGCACCCAACAGGGGAACGGTGGTGAAGCTTTCTTT
TRBV7-9	-	TRBJ2-3	-	CASSQGKSTDTQYF	TGCGCCAGCAGCCAAGGAAAGAGCACAGATACGCAGTATTTT
TRBV29-1	few	TRBJ2-2	-	CSVDFREVTGELFF	TGCAGCGTTGACTTTAGGGAGGTAACCGGGGAGCTGTTTTTT
TRBV5-1	-	TRBJ2-3	TRBD2	CASSEGLAGATDTQYF	TGCGCCAGCAGCGAGGGACTAGCGGGGGCTACAGATACGCAGTATTTT
TRBV7-8	few	TRBJ2-3	TRBD2	CASSFGAGGTDTQYF	TGTGCCAGCAGCTTCGGCGCGGGGGGAACAGATACGCAGTATTTT
TRBV29-1	-	TRBJ2-3	-	CSVEDPGGTDTQYF	TGCAGCGTTGAAGATCCCGGTGGCACAGATACGCAGTATTTT
TRBV4-3	-	TRBJ1-2	TRBD1	CASSQGGGQGEGYTF	TGCGCCAGCAGCCAAGGGGGCGGACAGGGCGAAGGCTACACCTTC
TRBV29-1	-	TRBJ1-2	TRBD1	CSVATTGVNFFTF	TGCAGCGTTGCAACGACAGGGGTCAACTTTTTCACCTTC
TRBV5-1	few	TRBJ2-1	TRBD2	CASNPGLAGGPGNEQFF	TGCGCCAGCAACCCGGGACTAGCGGGGGGGCCTGGCAATGAGCAGTTCTTC
TRBV20-1	-	TRBJ2-3	-	CSASGTDTQYF	TGCAGTGCTAGTGGCACAGATACGCAGTATTTT
TRBV29-1	few	TRBJ2-5	TRBD2	CSAGGEETQYF	TGCAGCGCGGGGGGGGAAGAGACCCAGTACTTC
TRBV29-1	-	TRBJ1-2	-	CSVGQGGKGYGYTF	TGCAGCGTTGGGCAGGGAGGAAAGGGATATGGCTACACCTTC
TRBV29-1	few	TRBJ1-1	-	CSVEGPTEAFF	TGCAGCGTTGAGGGACCCACTGAAGCTTTCTTT
TRBV29-1	-	TRBJ2-7	-	CSVGGEYEQYF	TGCAGCGTTGGGGGAGAGTACGAGCAGTACTTC
TRBV19	-	TRBJ2-1	-	CASSTGDTKSSYNEQFF	TGTGCCAGTAGTACGGGGGACACCAAGTCCTCCTACAATGAGCAGTTCTTC
TRBV15	-	TRBJ2-1	-	CATSRDPWGSSYNEQFF	TGTGCCACCAGCAGAGACCCTTGGGGGAGCTCCTACAATGAGCAGTTCTTC
TRBV29-1	-	TRBJ1-1	-	CSVVGANEAFF	TGCAGCGTTGTTGGGGCGAATGAAGCTTTCTTT
TRBV4-3	-	TRBJ2-4	-	CALREMRNIQYF	TGCGCGCTTAGGGAAATGAGAAACATTCAGTACTTC
TRBV30	-	TRBJ1-2	TRBD1	CAASRGGYGYTF	TGTGCCGCAAGCAGGGGGGGCTATGGCTACACCTTC
TRBV29-1	-	TRBJ2-3	-	CSVRGGGTDTQYF	TGCAGCGTTCGGGGCGGGGGCACAGATACGCAGTATTTT
TRBV5-1	few	TRBJ2-6	-	CASSLFPGANVLTF	TGCGCCAGCAGCTTGTTTCCTGGGGCCAACGTCCTGACTTTC
TRBV28	-	TRBJ2-3	-	CASSSLAPRTDTQYF	TGTGCCAGCAGTTCACTAGCCCCTCGCACAGATACGCAGTATTTT
TRBV9	-	TRBJ2-1	TRBD1	CASSPLGGTGVEQFF	TGTGCCAGCAGCCCACTAGGCGGGACAGGGGTTGAGCAGTTCTTC
TRBV30	-	TRBJ2-3	TRBD2	CAWSPTSGVSTDTQYF	TGTGCCTGGAGTCCAACCAGCGGGGTCAGCACAGATACGCAGTATTTT
TRBV30	-	TRBJ2-7	TRBD1	CAWALQGTYEQYF	TGTGCCTGGGCGTTACAGGGGACCTACGAGCAGTACTTC
TRBV30	-	TRBJ1-2	-	CAWSESAGKPTSYYGYTF	TGTGCCTGGAGTGAGTCGGCAGGGAAGCCCACCTCTTACTATGGCTACACCTTC
TRBV30	-	TRBJ1-5	TRBD1	CAWTPRDRVDQHF	TGTGCCTGGACCCCCCGGGACAGGGTCGACCAGCATTTT
TRBV29-1	-	TRBJ2-7	-	CSVSGGPNEQYF	TGCAGCGTTTCTGGGGGGCCGAACGAGCAGTACTTC
TRBV29-1	-	TRBJ2-6	-	CSAQESGANVLTF	TGCAGCGCTCAGGAGTCTGGGGCCAACGTCCTGACTTTC
TRBV20-1	once	TRBJ2-7	-	CSAQTDYEQYF	TGCAGTGCTCAGACTGACTACGAGCAGTACTTC
TRBV2	-	TRBJ1-6	-	CASSSTTDGAGSPLHF	TGTGCCAGCAGTAGTACCACGGACGGAGCGGGATCACCCCTCCACTTT
TRBV5-1	few	TRBJ2-1	-	CASSLESAGRNEQFF	TGCGCCAGCAGCTTGGAATCGGCAGGGAGGAATGAGCAGTTCTTC
TRBV2	few	TRBJ2-7	TRBD2	CASRRAGGTYEQYF	TGTGCCAGCCGAAGAGCGGGGGGGACCTACGAGCAGTACTTC
TRBV30	-	TRBJ2-4	-	CAWSLNDRPNIQYF	TGTGCCTGGAGTCTCAACGACAGACCAAACATTCAGTACTTC
TRBV29-1	-	TRBJ2-5	TRBD2	CSVVGLAEETQYF	TGCAGCGTCGTGGGACTAGCAGAAGAGACCCAGTACTTC
TRBV14	-	TRBJ1-6	-	CASSPNMYSPLHF	TGTGCCAGCAGCCCAAATATGTACTCACCCCTCCACTTT
TRBV10-2	-	TRBJ2-7	-	CASSEGAYEQYF	TGCGCCAGCAGTGAGGGGGCCTACGAGCAGTACTTC
TRBV9	few	TRBJ1-1	-	CASSARQFTEAFF	TGTGCCAGCAGCGCCCGACAGTTTACTGAAGCTTTCTTT
TRBV7-8	-	TRBJ2-1	TRBD2	CASSPDGTSGALYNEQFF	TGTGCCAGCAGCCCGGATGGTACTAGCGGGGCCCTTTACAATGAGCAGTTCTTC
TRBV4-3	once	TRBJ2-3	TRBD2	CASSQGLAGGLSDTQYF	TGCGCCAGCAGCCAAGGACTAGCGGGGGGCCTTTCAGATACGCAGTATTTT
TRBV13	-	TRBJ1-1	TRBD1	CASRPGQRTTEAFF	TGTGCCAGCAGGCCGGGACAGAGGACGACTGAAGCTTTCTTT
TRBV30	-	TRBJ1-5	-	CAWRGGDNQPQHF	TGTGCCTGGAGGGGAGGTGACAATCAGCCCCAGCATTTT
TRBV7-3	few	TRBJ1-2	-	CASSLDDGYGYTF	TGTGCCAGCAGCTTAGACGACGGCTATGGCTACACCTTC
TRBV29-1	-	TRBJ2-7	-	CSGGHSYEQYF	TGCAGCGGAGGACACTCCTACGAGCAGTACTTC
TRBV7-2	few	TRBJ1-1	-	CASTRGVDTEAFF	TGTGCCAGCACAAGAGGGGTAGACACTGAAGCTTTCTTT
TRBV7-2	-	TRBJ1-2	TRBD1	CASSEDRVVGYTF	TGTGCCAGCAGCGAGGACAGGGTAGTAGGCTACACCTTC
TRBV6-1	few	TRBJ2-7	-	CASSAGLISYEQYF	TGTGCCAGCAGTGCGGGACTCATCTCCTACGAGCAGTACTTC
TRBV9	-	TRBJ2-2	-	CASSVGPRVGGELFF	TGTGCCAGCAGCGTAGGCCCCAGGGTTGGCGGGGAGCTGTTTTTT
TRBV30	few	TRBJ1-6	-	CAWSEGTPLYNSPLHF	TGTGCCTGGAGTGAGGGGACACCTCTTTATAATTCACCCCTCCACTTT
TRBV29-1	few	TRBJ2-1	-	CSVEGNHNEQFF	TGCAGCGTTGAGGGAAACCACAATGAGCAGTTCTTC
TRBV25-1	-	TRBJ2-1	-	CASSASYNEQFF	TGTGCCAGCAGTGCCTCATACAATGAGCAGTTCTTC